The 5 T cell receptor beta chains below were found in one sample sequenced in a study of cytomegalovirus exposure and HLA in healthy donors. With 60 Vbeta and 13 Jbeta primers, the PCR was carried out. Clones were sequenced by immunoSEQ multiplex PCR, and TCRdb holds only the in-frame ones, with some missing. Of about 82,000 clones listed, roughly four fifths are singletons. The material sequenced was PBMCs. All receptors come from a human donor in good health.

V and J are TRBV6-5 and TRBJ2-7, with D possibly TRBD2 on 5 matching bases. Germline V gives CDR1 MNHEY, CDR2 SVGAGI. The CDR3 runs 13 residues. V was trimmed by 5 bases and J by 9 bases, leaving 17 bases between them. The CDR3, as DNA: TGTGCCAGCAGTCCATCGAGGGAGTTGGGGCAGTACTTC. Translated, it gives CASSPSRELGQYF.

The V and J genes are TRBV21-1 and TRBJ1-2; the table gives TRBD1 as D, unverified against the DNA. TRBV21-1 constitutes a pseudogene. CDR3 length equals 12 residues. The chain's CDR3 is CASSDMFYGYTF. The CDR3 nucleotides read TGTGCCAGCAGCGACATGTTCTATGGCTACACCTTC.

The rearrangement links TRBV7-8 to TRBJ2-3; TRBD1 matches 9 bases. Per germline, CDR1 SGHVS and CDR2 FQNEAQ. The CDR3 covers 16 residues. Trimming removed 5 bases from V and 5 bases from J; junction bases left unmatched: 11. The CDR3 DNA is TGTGCCAGCAGCGTGGGACAGGGAATCTACTTAGATACGCAGTATTTT. Translating it yields CASSVGQGIYLDTQYF.

The chain employs TRBV6-1 and TRBJ1-5, with TRBD1 identical over 7 bases. Germline assignment: CDR1 MNHNS and CDR2 SASEGT. With 6 bases clipped from V and 6 bases from J, the junction kept 8 bases outside the gene matches. This CDR3 is built from 14 residues. As DNA, the CDR3 is TGTGCCAGCAGGTCAGGGGGTGAGAGTCAGCCCCAGCATTTT. Protein product: CASRSGGESQPQHF.

CDR3: CASSHGEGWGEQFF. CDR3 nucleotides: TGTGCCAGCAGCCACGGGGAGGGTTGGGGTGAGCAGTTCTTC. The chain combines TRBV14 with TRBJ2-1; 7 positions match TRBD2. J gave up 9 bases and V 3 bases, and 8 bases lay outside the gene matches. The CDR3 covers 14 residues. CDR1 is SGHDN, CDR2 FVKESK, per germline.